This T cell receptor (beta chain) was recorded in a study of long-term antiretroviral therapy in people with HIV. Every one of the donors gave at least one pre-ART PBMC sample and at least two post-ART PBMC samples. Survey level was the resolution at which the v3.0 immunoSEQ assay ran. Here immunoSEQ multiplex PCR was the method, and the copy in TCRdb shows in-frame clones only, minus some. The sample records more than 20,000 clones, 80% to 90% being singletons. The CDR3 totals 16 residues. The germline V and J ends were trimmed by 2 bases and 7 bases, with 17 bases remaining between them. Germline loops: CDR1 MNHNS, CDR2 SASEGT.

The chain joins TRBV6-1 to TRBJ1-4, with no clear D. The sequence was collected from a man younger than 35 with HIV. The starting material was unsorted PBMCs, obtained 3 years after starting antiretroviral therapy. This CDR3 reads CASSENVGEGGEKLFF. The CDR3, as DNA: TGTGCCAGCAGTGAAAATGTAGGAGAGGGCGGTGAAAAACTGTTTTTT.